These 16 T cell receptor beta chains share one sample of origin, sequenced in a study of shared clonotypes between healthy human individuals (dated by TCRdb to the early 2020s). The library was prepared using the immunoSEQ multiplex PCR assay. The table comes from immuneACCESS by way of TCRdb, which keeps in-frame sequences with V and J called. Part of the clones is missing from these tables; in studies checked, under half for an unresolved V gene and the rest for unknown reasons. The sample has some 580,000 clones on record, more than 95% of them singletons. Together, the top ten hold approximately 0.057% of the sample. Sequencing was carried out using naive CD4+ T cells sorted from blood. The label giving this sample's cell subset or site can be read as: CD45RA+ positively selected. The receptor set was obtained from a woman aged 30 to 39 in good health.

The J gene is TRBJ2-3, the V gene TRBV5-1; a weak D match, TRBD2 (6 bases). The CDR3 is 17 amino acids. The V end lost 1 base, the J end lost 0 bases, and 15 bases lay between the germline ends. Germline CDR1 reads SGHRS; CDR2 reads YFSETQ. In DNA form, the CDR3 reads TGCGCCAGCAGCTTGCGCACGGGGGTGGTTAGCACAGATACGCAGTATTTT. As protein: CASSLRTGVVSTDTQYF.

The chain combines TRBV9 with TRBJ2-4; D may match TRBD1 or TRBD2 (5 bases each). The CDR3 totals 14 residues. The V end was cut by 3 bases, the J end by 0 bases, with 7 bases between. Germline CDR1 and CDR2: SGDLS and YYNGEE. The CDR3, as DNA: TGTGCCAGCAGCGCCGGGACAGCCAAAAACATTCAGTACTTC. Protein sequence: CASSAGTAKNIQYF.

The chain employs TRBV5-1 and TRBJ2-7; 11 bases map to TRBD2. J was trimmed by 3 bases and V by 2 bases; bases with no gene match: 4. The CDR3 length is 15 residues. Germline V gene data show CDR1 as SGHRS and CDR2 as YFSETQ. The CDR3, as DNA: TGCGCCAGCAGCTTTACTAGCGGGAGTTTCTACGAGCAGTACTTC. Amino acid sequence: CASSFTSGSFYEQYF.

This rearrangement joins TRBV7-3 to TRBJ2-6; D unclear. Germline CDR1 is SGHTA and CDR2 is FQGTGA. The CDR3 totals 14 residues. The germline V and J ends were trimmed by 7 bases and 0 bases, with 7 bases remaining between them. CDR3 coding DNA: TGTGCCAGCAAAGCAGGCTCTGGGGCCAACGTCCTGACTTTC. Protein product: CASKAGSGANVLTF.

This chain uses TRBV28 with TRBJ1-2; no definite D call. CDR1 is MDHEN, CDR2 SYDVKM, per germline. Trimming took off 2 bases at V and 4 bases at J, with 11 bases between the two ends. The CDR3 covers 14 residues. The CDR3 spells CASSLEHGIYGYTF. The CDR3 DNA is TGTGCCAGCAGTTTAGAACACGGGATCTATGGCTACACCTTC.

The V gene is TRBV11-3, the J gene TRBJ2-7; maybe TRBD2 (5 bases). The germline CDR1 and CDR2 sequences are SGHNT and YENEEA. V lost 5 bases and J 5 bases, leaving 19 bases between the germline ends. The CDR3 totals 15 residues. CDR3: CASSPRGSPVDEQYF. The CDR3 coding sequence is TGTGCCAGCAGCCCACGAGGGTCACCGGTTGACGAGCAGTACTTC.

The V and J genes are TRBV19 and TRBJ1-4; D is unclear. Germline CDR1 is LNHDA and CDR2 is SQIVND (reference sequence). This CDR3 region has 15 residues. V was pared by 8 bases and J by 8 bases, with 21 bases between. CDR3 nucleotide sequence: TGTGCCAGTGAAACCACCCGCGGCAGTAGGGAAAAACTGTTTTTT. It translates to CASETTRGSREKLFF.

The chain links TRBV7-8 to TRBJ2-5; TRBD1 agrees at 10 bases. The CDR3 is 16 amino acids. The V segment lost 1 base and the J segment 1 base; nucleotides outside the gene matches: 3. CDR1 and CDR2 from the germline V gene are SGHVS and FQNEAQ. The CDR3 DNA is TGTGCCAGCAGCTTAGTAAGGACAGGGGGCCAAGAGACCCAGTACTTC. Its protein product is CASSLVRTGGQETQYF.

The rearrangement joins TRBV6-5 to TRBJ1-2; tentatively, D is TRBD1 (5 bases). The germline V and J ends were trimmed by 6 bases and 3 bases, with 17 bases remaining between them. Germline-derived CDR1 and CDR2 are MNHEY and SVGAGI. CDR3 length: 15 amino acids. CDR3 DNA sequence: TGTGCCAGCAGCCTCGCCGCGGGGCGTCACTATGGCTACACCTTC. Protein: CASSLAAGRHYGYTF.

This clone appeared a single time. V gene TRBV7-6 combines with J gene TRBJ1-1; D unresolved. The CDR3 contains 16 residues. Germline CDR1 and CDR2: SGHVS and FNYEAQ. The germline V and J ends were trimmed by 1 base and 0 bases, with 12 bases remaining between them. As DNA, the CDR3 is TGTGCCAGCAGCTTAGAAAGCGCAGGTTTGAACACTGAAGCTTTCTTT. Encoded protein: CASSLESAGLNTEAFF.

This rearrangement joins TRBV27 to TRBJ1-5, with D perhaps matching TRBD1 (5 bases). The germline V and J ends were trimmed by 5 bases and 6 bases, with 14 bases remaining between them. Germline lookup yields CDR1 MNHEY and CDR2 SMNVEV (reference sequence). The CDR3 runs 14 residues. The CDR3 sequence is CASSRGWGGQPQHF. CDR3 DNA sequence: TGTGCCAGCAGTCGCGGTTGGGGCGGTCAGCCCCAGCATTTT.

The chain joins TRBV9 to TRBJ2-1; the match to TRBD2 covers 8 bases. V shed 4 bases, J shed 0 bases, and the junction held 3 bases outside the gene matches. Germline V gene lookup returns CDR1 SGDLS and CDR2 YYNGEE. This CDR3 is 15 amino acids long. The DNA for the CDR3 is TGTGCCAGCAGCCGTAGCGGGAACTCCTACAATGAGCAGTTCTTC. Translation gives CASSRSGNSYNEQFF.

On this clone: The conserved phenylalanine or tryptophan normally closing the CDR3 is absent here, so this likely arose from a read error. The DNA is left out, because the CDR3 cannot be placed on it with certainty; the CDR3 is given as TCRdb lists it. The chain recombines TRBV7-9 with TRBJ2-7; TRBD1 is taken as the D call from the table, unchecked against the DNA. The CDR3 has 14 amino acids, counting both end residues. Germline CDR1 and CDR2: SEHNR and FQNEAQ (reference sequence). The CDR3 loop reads CASIGIPPDRARAR.

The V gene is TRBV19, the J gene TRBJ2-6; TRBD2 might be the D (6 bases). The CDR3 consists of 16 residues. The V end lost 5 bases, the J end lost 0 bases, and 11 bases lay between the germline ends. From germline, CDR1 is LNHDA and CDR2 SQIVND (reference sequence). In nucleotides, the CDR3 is TGTGCCAGTAGTCGGGCGGGGAGCTCTGGGGCCAACGTCCTGACTTTC. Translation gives CASSRAGSSGANVLTF.

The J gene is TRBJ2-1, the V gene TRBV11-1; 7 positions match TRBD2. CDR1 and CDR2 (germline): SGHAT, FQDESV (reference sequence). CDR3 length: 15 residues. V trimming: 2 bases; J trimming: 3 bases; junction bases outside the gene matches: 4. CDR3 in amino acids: CASSLLGRGYNEQFF. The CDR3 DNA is TGTGCCAGCAGCTTATTAGGGAGGGGCTACAATGAGCAGTTCTTC.

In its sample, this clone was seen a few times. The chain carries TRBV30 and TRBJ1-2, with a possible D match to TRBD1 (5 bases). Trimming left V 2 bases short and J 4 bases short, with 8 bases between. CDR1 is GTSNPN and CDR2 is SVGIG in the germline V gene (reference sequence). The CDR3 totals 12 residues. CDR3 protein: CAWSLQGYGYTF. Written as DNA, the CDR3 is TGTGCCTGGAGTCTCCAGGGCTATGGCTACACCTTC.